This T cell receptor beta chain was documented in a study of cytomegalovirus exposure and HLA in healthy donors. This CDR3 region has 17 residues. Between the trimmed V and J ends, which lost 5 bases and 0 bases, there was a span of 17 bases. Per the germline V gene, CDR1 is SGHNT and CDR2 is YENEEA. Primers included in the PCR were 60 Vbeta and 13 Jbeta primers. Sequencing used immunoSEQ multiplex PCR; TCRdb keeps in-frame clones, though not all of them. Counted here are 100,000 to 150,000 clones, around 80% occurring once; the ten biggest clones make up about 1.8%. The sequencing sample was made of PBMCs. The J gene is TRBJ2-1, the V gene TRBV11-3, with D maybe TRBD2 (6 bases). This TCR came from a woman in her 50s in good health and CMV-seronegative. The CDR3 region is CASSGGAGRSSYNEQFF. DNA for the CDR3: TGTGCCAGCAGCGGCGGGGCAGGGAGGTCCTCCTACAATGAGCAGTTCTTC.